The entry below gives a single T cell receptor (beta chain) sequence along with its context. Its antigen is unidentified. V dropped 9 bases and J dropped 4; count of bases not matched to a gene: 4. Germline values: CDR1 SSHAT, CDR2 FNYEAQ (reference sequence). The CDR3 extends over 13 amino acids. This sample is part of a study of cytomegalovirus exposure and HLA in healthy donors. Study observations and caveats: CMV serostatus was the sole immune exposure information available. Evidence from a later analysis indicated that most CMV-associated TCR beta chains looked HLA-restricted.

Both 60 Vbeta primers and 13 Jbeta primers went into the PCR. Per the original methods: Later, 65 million to 90 million unique TCR beta chains were counted in an analysis, and roughly 11 million of them were shared. Clones were read by immunoSEQ multiplex PCR, and TCRdb kept only the in-frame ones, dropping some. Clone size and V and J calls were adopted from that table, with D and trimming inferred from the DNA. This table holds 95,000 to 100,000 clones, about 80% found once. The rearrangement uses TRBV7-7 and TRBJ1-5; 9 nucleotides line up with TRBD1. The sequence came from a woman in her sixties or seventies in good health and CMV-seronegative. The source material was PBMCs. The DNA of the CDR3 is TGTGCCAGAGGGACAGGGAAGAATCAGCCCCAGCATTTT. Protein sequence: CARGTGKNQPQHF.